Presented here are 17 T cell receptor beta chains from one specimen sequenced in a study of beta chain features in type 1 diabetes. Sequencing targeted expressed TCRB transcripts, as all isolated RNA had been reverse transcribed. Clones were read by immunoSEQ multiplex PCR, and TCRdb kept only the in-frame ones, dropping some. The sample contains around 190,000 clones, about 13% of which appear only once. The sequenced sample was central memory CD4+ T cells from blood. The receptor source for this set is a woman under 30 in good health.

The table lists this clone with a few counts. The chain couples TRBV25-1 to TRBJ2-7; TRBD2 matches 9 bases. The trim removed 1 base at V and 0 bases at J, leaving 10 bases unmatched. The CDR3 is 18 residues long. Germline-derived CDR1 and CDR2 are MGHDK and SYGVNS. Here the CDR3 reads CASSEFAKASGASYEQYF. For the CDR3, the DNA is TGTGCCAGCAGTGAATTTGCTAAGGCTAGCGGGGCCTCCTACGAGCAGTACTTC.

This chain joins TRBV4-2 and TRBJ2-1, with TRBD2 matching 11 bases. Germline CDR1 is LGHNA and CDR2 is YNFKEQ. This CDR3 has 15 residues. With V trimmed by 2 bases and J by 6 bases, 3 bases remained unmatched. The CDR3: CASSQRTSGRNEQFF. The CDR3 nucleotides read TGTGCCAGCAGCCAACGGACTAGCGGGCGCAATGAGCAGTTCTTC.

This clone was recorded many times. The chain joins TRBV7-7 to TRBJ2-5, with D perhaps matching TRBD2 (5 bases). The CDR3 has 13 residues. V was pared by 6 bases and J by 5 bases, with 13 bases between. Germline V gene data show CDR1 as SSHAT and CDR2 as FNYEAQ (reference sequence). DNA of the CDR3: TGTGCCAGCAGTTACCGACTAAAGGAGACCCAGTACTTC. This encodes CASSYRLKETQYF. Full variable domain (outside the CDR3, taken from reference TRBV7-7 and TRBJ2-5): GAGVSQSPRYKVTKRGQDVTLRCDPISSHATLYWYQQALGQGPEFLTYFNYEAQPDKSGLPSDRFSAERPEGSISTLTIQRTEQRDSAMYRCASSYRLKETQYFGPGTRLLVL.

In this sample, this clone turned up a few times. This chain connects TRBV6-1 to TRBJ2-1; 9 positions agree with TRBD2. Germline lookup yields CDR1 MNHNS and CDR2 SASEGT. This CDR3 has 14 residues. The junction had 15 bases not matched to a gene; V was cut back by 6 bases and J by 15 bases. The CDR3 loop reads CASSSGTSPFSMFF. CDR3 DNA: TGTGCCAGCAGCTCCGGGACTAGCCCCTTTAGTATGTTCTTC.

This chain joins TRBV11-2 and TRBJ2-2, with D perhaps TRBD1 (6 bases). The germline V gene encodes CDR1 SGHAT and CDR2 FQNNGV. This CDR3 is built from 14 residues. Trimming removed 6 bases from V and 3 bases from J, with 11 bases in between. This CDR3 is CASRTGHHTGELFF. The CDR3 DNA sequence: TGTGCCAGCAGAACGGGACATCACACCGGGGAGCTGTTTTTT. Combining the CDR3 with reference TRBV11-2 and TRBJ2-2 gives the whole variable domain EAGVAQSPRYKIIEKRQSVAFWCNPISGHATLYWYQQILGQGPKLLIQFQNNGVVDDSQLPKDRFSAERLKGVDSTLKIQPAKLEDSAVYLCASRTGHHTGELFFGEGSRLTVL.

This clone was seen a few times. The V and J genes are TRBV19 and TRBJ2-7, with unresolved D. Trimming cost V 2 bases and J 1 base, with 12 bases left between them. CDR3 size: 15 residues. Germline V gene lookup returns CDR1 LNHDA and CDR2 SQIVND (reference sequence). CDR3 in amino acids: CASSISGVKSYEQYF. For the CDR3, the DNA is TGTGCCAGTAGTATATCCGGTGTGAAATCCTACGAGCAGTACTTC.

This clone was seen a handful of times. The chain couples TRBV19 to TRBJ2-2; D call uncertain. CDR1 is LNHDA, CDR2 SQIVND, per germline (reference sequence). The CDR3 sequence is 15 residues long. V shed 3 bases and J shed 0 bases, with 8 bases lying between them. The CDR3 DNA follows: TGTGCCAGTAGTATTGGCCAGTCGAACACCGGGGAGCTGTTTTTT. Amino acid sequence: CASSIGQSNTGELFF.

The CDR3 coding sequence is TGTGCCATCAGTACGGACCGGGACAGGTTGACCGGGGAGCTGTTTTTT. Protein sequence: CAISTDRDRLTGELFF. The chain has TRBV10-3 and TRBJ2-2; 8 bases are shared with TRBD1. V lost 5 bases, J lost 5 bases, and 10 bases stayed unmatched. The CDR3 runs to 16 residues. The germline V gene has CDR1 ENHRY and CDR2 SYGVKD.

This clone came up many times. The J gene is TRBJ2-1, the V gene TRBV29-1; 9 nucleotides match TRBD1. This CDR3 spans 16 amino acids. Germline loops: CDR1 SQVTM, CDR2 ANQGSEA. V shed 1 base, J shed 4 bases, and the junction held 8 bases outside the gene matches. The CDR3 DNA sequence: TGCAGCGTTGAAGCTACAGACAGGGGGGGTTACAATGAGCAGTTCTTC. Its protein product is CSVEATDRGGYNEQFF.

The chain joins TRBV2 to TRBJ1-2, with 8 bases that match TRBD1. Unmatched junction bases numbered 7, after V lost 6 bases and J lost 4 bases. Per germline, CDR1 SNHLY and CDR2 FYNNEI. This CDR3 is built from 14 residues. The CDR3 DNA is TGTGCCAGCAGAGTTGGACAGGGAAGCTATGGCTACACCTTC. It specifies CASRVGQGSYGYTF. Based on the CDR3 plus reference TRBV2 and TRBJ1-2, the full variable domain is EPEVTQTPSHQVTQMGQEVILRCVPISNHLYFYWYRQILGQKVEFLVSFYNNEISEKSEIFDDQFSVERPDGSNFTLKIRSTKLEDSAMYFCASRVGQGSYGYTFGSGTRLTVV.

This clone was detected a few times. The genes are TRBV19 and TRBJ2-3, with 7 bases lining up with TRBD2. With 6 bases clipped from V and 5 bases from J, the junction kept 17 bases outside the gene matches. The length of the CDR3 is 17 residues. The V gene's germline CDR1 is LNHDA and CDR2 SQIVND (reference sequence). CDR3 loop: CASSPPVGRGGRDTQYF. The CDR3 bases are TGTGCCAGTAGCCCCCCCGTCGGTCGGGGAGGGCGAGATACGCAGTATTTT.

This clone came up once. The chain combines TRBV29-1 with TRBJ2-1; no clear D gene. The CDR3 runs to 13 residues. V was trimmed by 3 bases and J by 9 bases, leaving 15 bases between them. The V gene's germline CDR1 is SQVTM and CDR2 ANQGSEA. The CDR3 region is CSVEERLPPEQFF. In DNA, the CDR3 is TGCAGCGTTGAGGAGAGACTCCCCCCTGAGCAGTTCTTC.

The chain carries TRBV2 and TRBJ1-2; no definite D call. The CDR3 is 14 residues long. Trimming shortened V by 1 base and J by 2 bases, and 8 bases separated the two germline ends. Germline V lookup: CDR1 SNHLY, CDR2 FYNNEI. CDR3 sequence (DNA): TGTGCCAGCAGTGAAGGAGGACTCAACTATGGCTACACCTTC. As protein: CASSEGGLNYGYTF. Together with reference TRBV2 and TRBJ1-2, the CDR3 gives the full variable domain: EPEVTQTPSHQVTQMGQEVILRCVPISNHLYFYWYRQILGQKVEFLVSFYNNEISEKSEIFDDQFSVERPDGSNFTLKIRSTKLEDSAMYFCASSEGGLNYGYTFGSGTRLTVV.

V and J are TRBV2 and TRBJ2-7, with 7 bases fitting TRBD1. The length of the CDR3 is 11 residues. In germline, CDR1 is SNHLY, CDR2 FYNNEI. V was clipped by 6 bases and J by 10 bases; unmatched bases: 6. The CDR3 coding sequence is TGTGCCAGCAGGGGGGACAGCAAACAGTACTTC. This codes for CASRGDSKQYF.

The rearrangement joins TRBV28 to TRBJ2-7; tentatively, D is TRBD2 (7 bases). This CDR3 is 14 amino acids long. Germline V lookup: CDR1 MDHEN, CDR2 SYDVKM. V dropped 2 bases and J dropped 10 bases, with 18 bases sitting between them. In DNA form, the CDR3 reads TGTGCCAGCAGTTTAAAATACGGGGGGCAAAGACAGTACTTC. Translation: CASSLKYGGQRQYF.

This chain connects TRBV7-3 to TRBJ2-3, with 11 positions matching TRBD2. Per the germline V gene, CDR1 is SGHTA and CDR2 is FQGTGA. Trimming at V came to 0 bases and at J to 8 bases, leaving 10 bases not matched to a gene. The length of the CDR3 is 17 residues. As DNA, the CDR3 is TGTGCCAGCAGCTTAACAACCGGTAGCGGGAGGGCCTCTACGCAGTATTTT. Translated, it gives CASSLTTGSGRASTQYF.

The sample holds a few counts of this clone. The chain carries TRBV18 and TRBJ1-1, with 7 bases lining up with TRBD1. The CDR3 has 16 residues. V gave up 1 base and J gave up 1 base; unmatched junction bases: 6. Germline-derived CDR1 and CDR2 are KGHSH and LQKENI. This CDR3 reads CASSPLETGRNTEAFF. The DNA for the CDR3 is TGTGCCAGCTCACCACTAGAGACAGGGCGGAACACTGAAGCTTTCTTT.